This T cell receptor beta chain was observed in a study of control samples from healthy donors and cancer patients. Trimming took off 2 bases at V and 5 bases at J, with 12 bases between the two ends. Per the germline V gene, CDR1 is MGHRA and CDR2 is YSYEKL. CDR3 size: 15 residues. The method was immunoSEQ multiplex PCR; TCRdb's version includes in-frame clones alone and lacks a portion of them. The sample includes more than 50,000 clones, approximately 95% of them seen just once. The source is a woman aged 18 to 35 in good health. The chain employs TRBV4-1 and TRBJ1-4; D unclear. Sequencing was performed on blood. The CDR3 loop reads CASSQLQRENEKLFF. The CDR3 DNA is TGCGCCAGCAGCCAACTCCAGAGGGAAAATGAAAAACTGTTTTTT.